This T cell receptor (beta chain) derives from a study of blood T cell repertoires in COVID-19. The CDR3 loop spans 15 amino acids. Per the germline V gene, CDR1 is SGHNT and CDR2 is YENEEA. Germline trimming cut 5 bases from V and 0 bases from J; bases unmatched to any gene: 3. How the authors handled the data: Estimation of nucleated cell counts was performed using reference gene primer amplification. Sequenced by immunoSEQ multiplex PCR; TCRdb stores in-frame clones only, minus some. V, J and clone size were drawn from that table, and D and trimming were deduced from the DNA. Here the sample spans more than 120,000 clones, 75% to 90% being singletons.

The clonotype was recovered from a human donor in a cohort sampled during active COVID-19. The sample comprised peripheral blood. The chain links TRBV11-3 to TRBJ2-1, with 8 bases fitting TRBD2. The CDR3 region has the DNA TGTGCCAGCAGCCCAACTAGCGGCTCCTACAATGAGCAGTTCTTC. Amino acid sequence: CASSPTSGSYNEQFF.